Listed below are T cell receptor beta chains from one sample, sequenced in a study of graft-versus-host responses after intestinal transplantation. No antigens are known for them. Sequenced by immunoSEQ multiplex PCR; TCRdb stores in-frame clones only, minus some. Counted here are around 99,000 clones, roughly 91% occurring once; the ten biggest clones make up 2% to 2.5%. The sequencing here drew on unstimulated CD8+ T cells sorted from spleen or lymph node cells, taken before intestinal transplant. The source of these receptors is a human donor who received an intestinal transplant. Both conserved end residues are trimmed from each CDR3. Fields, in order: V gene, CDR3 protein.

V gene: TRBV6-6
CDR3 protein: ASSYSKLSGNTIY

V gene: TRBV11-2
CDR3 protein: ASSLGQGRLYGYT

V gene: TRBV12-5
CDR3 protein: ASGLGSNEQY

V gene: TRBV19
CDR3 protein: ASSAKTGLGTEAF

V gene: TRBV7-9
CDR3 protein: ASSLVDGEYAF

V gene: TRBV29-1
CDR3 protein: SVVGAESLPDTQY

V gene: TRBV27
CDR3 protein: ASSTGTTNEQF

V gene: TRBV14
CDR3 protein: ASSQYGGEAYEQY

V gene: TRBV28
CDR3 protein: ASSRDRSFGYT

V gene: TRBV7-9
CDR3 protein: ASSWAGTTFKEQY

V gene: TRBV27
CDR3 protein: ASRPGLAGVPTGDNEQF

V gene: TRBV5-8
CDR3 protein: ASSYGDRGRNEKLF